The 19 T cell receptor beta chains presented below share a single source sample, sequenced in a study of human T cells and chemical hapten exposure. TCRdb independently ran MiXCR on the RACE reads; one entry per CDR3 protein. This repertoire shows around 50,000 distinct CDR3 sequences, less than 10% found once; its top ten account for roughly 4%. Time point defined: patch test 1, 2 weeks after DPC sensitization. Treatment meaning: therapeutic diphenylcyclopropenone sensitization with weekly scalp DPC. The material sequenced was whole blood, taken in connection with sensitization to the hapten diphenylcyclopropenone (DPC). The source of these receptors is a woman between 45 and 60 years old with alopecia areata. Some clones in this sample may be carry-over from other donors' samples.

The chain couples TRBV28 to TRBJ2-5; D may correspond to TRBD1 or TRBD2 (5 bases each). This CDR3 has 16 amino acids. Germline V gene sequence: CDR1 MDHEN, CDR2 SYDVKM. Trimming removed 2 bases from V and 1 base from J, with 14 bases in between. CDR3 nucleotide sequence: TGTGCCAGCAGTTTAAACGGGGCAGGGCTCCAAGAGACCCAGTACTTC. Its translation is CASSLNGAGLQETQYF.

This clonotype was counted many times. The rearrangement uses TRBV20-1 and TRBJ1-1; 7 bases are shared with TRBD1. V was clipped by 0 bases and J by 3 bases; unmatched bases: 4. The germline V gene has CDR1 DFQATT and CDR2 SNEGSKA (reference sequence). The CDR3 runs to 14 residues. This chain's CDR3 is CSARDQGVDTEAFF. CDR3 coding DNA: TGCAGTGCTAGAGACCAGGGGGTTGACACTGAAGCTTTCTTT.

The V and J genes are TRBV12-5 and TRBJ2-2; 7 bases are shared with TRBD1. Germline lookup yields CDR1 LGHNT and CDR2 FRNRAP. This CDR3 has 15 amino acids. J gave up 0 bases and V 5 bases, and 3 bases lay outside the gene matches. Here the CDR3 DNA reads TGTGCTAGTGGTCAGGGGGTCCCGAACACCGGGGAGCTGTTTTTT. Translation gives CASGQGVPNTGELFF.

This clonotype was found many times. This rearrangement joins TRBV5-1 to TRBJ2-7; TRBD2 matches 10 bases. J lost 0 bases, V lost 6 bases, and 9 bases had no gene match. The CDR3 length is 16 residues. CDR1 SGHRS and CDR2 YFSETQ come from the germline V gene. CDR3 amino acids: CASTTRASGSSYEQYF. The CDR3 DNA reads TGCGCCAGCACCACTAGGGCTAGCGGGAGCTCCTACGAGCAGTACTTC.

This clonotype appeared a few times. The V call is TRBV6-7, the J call TRBJ2-3; 7 bases are a match to TRBD2. TRBV6-7 is flagged as an ORF with uncertain function. J lost 2 bases, V lost 3 bases, and 14 bases had no gene match. The CDR3 spans 18 residues. The CDR3 reads CASSYRDLAAQLTDTQYF. The CDR3 nucleotides read TGTGCCAGCAGTTATAGGGACCTAGCGGCCCAACTCACAGATACGCAGTATTTT.

The table lists this clonotype with many counts. The chain employs TRBV6-5 and TRBJ1-2, with 9 bases that match TRBD1. Per germline, CDR1 MNHEY and CDR2 SVGAGI. J was trimmed by 5 bases and V by 2 bases; bases with no gene match: 6. The CDR3 is 15 residues long. The chain's CDR3 is CASSYRGQGSYGYTF. Here the CDR3 DNA reads TGTGCCAGCAGTTACCGGGGACAGGGATCTTATGGCTACACCTTC.

This clonotype was seen ten or more times. The CDR3 loop is CASSGSGGYGYTF. In nucleotides, the CDR3 is TGTGCCAGCTCAGGGTCTGGTGGCTATGGCTACACCTTC. This chain uses TRBV18 with TRBJ1-2; no definite D call. Germline CDR1 and CDR2: KGHSH and LQKENI. Trimming stripped 5 bases from V and 4 bases from J, with 11 bases between. This CDR3 spans 13 amino acids.

In this sample, this clonotype turned up many times. This chain connects TRBV28 to TRBJ2-7; possibly TRBD1 for D (6 bases). Germline V CDR1 and CDR2: MDHEN, SYDVKM. This CDR3 comprises 11 residues. CDR3 in amino acids: CASNRAYEQYF. The CDR3 nucleotides read TGTGCTTCCAACAGGGCCTACGAGCAGTACTTC.

This clonotype has a count of ten or more. The chain combines TRBV23-1 with TRBJ2-2, with a tentative D call TRBD1 (6 bases). TRBV23-1 counts as an open reading frame of uncertain function. This CDR3 is built from 16 residues. V gave up 3 bases and J gave up 0 bases, with 11 bases separating them. CDR3 residues: CASSHTGRSNTGELFF. CDR3 sequence (DNA): TGCGCCAGCAGTCATACAGGGCGGTCGAACACCGGGGAGCTGTTTTTT.

The chain combines TRBV10-2 with TRBJ2-7; D gene uncertain. CDR1 and CDR2 (germline): WSHSY, SAAADI. The CDR3 spans 12 residues. V lost 6 bases to trimming and J lost 2 bases, with 8 bases between them. The CDR3 sequence is CASSDGPYEQYF. The DNA of the CDR3 is TGCGCCAGCAGCGACGGACCCTACGAGCAGTACTTC.

The chain employs TRBV5-1 and TRBJ2-3; D is perhaps TRBD2 (5 bases). The CDR3 is made up of 15 amino acids. Trimming stripped 5 bases from V and 0 bases from J, with 13 bases between. Germline V lookup: CDR1 SGHRS, CDR2 YFSETQ. The CDR3 region is CASSYRGESTDTQYF. CDR3 DNA: TGCGCCAGCAGTTATCGGGGAGAAAGCACAGATACGCAGTATTTT. The full variable domain, with the rest looked up from reference TRBV5-1 and TRBJ2-3, is KAGVTQTPRYLIKTRGQQVTLSCSPISGHRSVSWYQQTPGQGLQFLFEYFSETQRNKGNFPGRFSGRQFSNSRSEMNVSTLELGDSALYLCASSYRGESTDTQYFGPGTRLTVL.

This clonotype was detected a few times. In nucleotides, the CDR3 is TGTGCCAGCAGTTACTCGACAGGGGATGGCTACACCTTC. Translation: CASSYSTGDGYTF. The chain joins TRBV6-5 to TRBJ1-2; 8 nucleotides match TRBD1. The V and J ends lost 0 bases and 6 bases, in that order; junction bases with no gene match: 0. CDR1 is MNHEY, CDR2 SVGAGI, per germline. The CDR3 contains 13 residues.

The chain is built from TRBV29-1 and TRBJ1-1; D is undetermined. The CDR3 totals 12 residues. Trimming took 6 bases from V and 2 from J, leaving 10 bases between them. Germline V lookup: CDR1 SQVTM, CDR2 ANQGSEA. CDR3 amino acids: CSVMTVNTEAFF. The CDR3 DNA reads as TGCAGCGTCATGACCGTCAACACTGAAGCTTTCTTT.

A remark on this clonotype: The junction does not match germline at one end; this may be a read error. The chain employs TRBV12-5 and TRBJ1-1; maybe TRBD1 (5 bases). CDR1 is LGHNT and CDR2 is FRNRAP in the germline V gene. The CDR3 runs to 14 residues. CDR3 DNA: TGTGCTGGTGGTTTTTCAGGGTCGGGGACTGAAGCTTTCTTT. Its translation: CAGGFSGSGTEAFF.

This clonotype was seen many times. CDR3 protein: CSTQPGPYGYTF. The CDR3, as DNA: TGCAGTACTCAACCGGGCCCTTATGGCTACACCTTC. This sequence joins TRBV20-1 and TRBJ1-2; the D is unclear. From germline, CDR1 is DFQATT and CDR2 SNEGSKA (reference sequence). V gave up 8 bases and J gave up 5 bases, with 15 bases separating them. The CDR3 extends over 12 amino acids.

This clonotype was seen ten or more times. CDR3 sequence reads: CASNRITAAYEQYF. The CDR3 coding sequence is TGTGCCAGTAACAGGATAACAGCCGCCTACGAGCAGTACTTC. This sequence joins TRBV2 and TRBJ2-7; perhaps TRBD1 as D (5 bases). The germline gives CDR1 SNHLY, CDR2 FYNNEI. This CDR3 has 14 residues. V was cut by 9 bases and J by 2 bases, with 17 bases left in between.

The rearrangement links TRBV28 to TRBJ1-2; D possibly corresponds to TRBD1 (6 bases). The germline V and J ends were trimmed by 5 bases and 7 bases, with 17 bases remaining between them. The CDR3 covers 14 residues. Germline lookup yields CDR1 MDHEN and CDR2 SYDVKM. CDR3 sequence (DNA): TGTGCCAGCAGTCCCCCGGGACAACATTCTGGCTACACCTTC. It specifies CASSPPGQHSGYTF.

The rearrangement joins TRBV29-1 to TRBJ1-1; D is uncertain. Germline V gene sequence: CDR1 SQVTM, CDR2 ANQGSEA. Trimming removed 6 bases at V and 5 bases at J, with 19 bases between. The CDR3 runs 14 residues. CDR3 nucleotides: TGCAGCGTCCTTGCCTCTAGGTTCCCAACTGAAGCTTTCTTT. Its protein is CSVLASRFPTEAFF.

At least ten counts were recorded for this clonotype. The chain is built from TRBV11-2 and TRBJ2-5; 7 bases map to TRBD2. The V and J ends lost 1 base and 3 bases, in that order; junction bases with no gene match: 2. CDR3 length equals 14 residues. Germline lookup yields CDR1 SGHAT and CDR2 FQNNGV. The chain's CDR3 is CASSLASGKETQYF. CDR3 nucleotide sequence: TGTGCCAGCAGCTTAGCAAGCGGGAAAGAGACCCAGTACTTC.